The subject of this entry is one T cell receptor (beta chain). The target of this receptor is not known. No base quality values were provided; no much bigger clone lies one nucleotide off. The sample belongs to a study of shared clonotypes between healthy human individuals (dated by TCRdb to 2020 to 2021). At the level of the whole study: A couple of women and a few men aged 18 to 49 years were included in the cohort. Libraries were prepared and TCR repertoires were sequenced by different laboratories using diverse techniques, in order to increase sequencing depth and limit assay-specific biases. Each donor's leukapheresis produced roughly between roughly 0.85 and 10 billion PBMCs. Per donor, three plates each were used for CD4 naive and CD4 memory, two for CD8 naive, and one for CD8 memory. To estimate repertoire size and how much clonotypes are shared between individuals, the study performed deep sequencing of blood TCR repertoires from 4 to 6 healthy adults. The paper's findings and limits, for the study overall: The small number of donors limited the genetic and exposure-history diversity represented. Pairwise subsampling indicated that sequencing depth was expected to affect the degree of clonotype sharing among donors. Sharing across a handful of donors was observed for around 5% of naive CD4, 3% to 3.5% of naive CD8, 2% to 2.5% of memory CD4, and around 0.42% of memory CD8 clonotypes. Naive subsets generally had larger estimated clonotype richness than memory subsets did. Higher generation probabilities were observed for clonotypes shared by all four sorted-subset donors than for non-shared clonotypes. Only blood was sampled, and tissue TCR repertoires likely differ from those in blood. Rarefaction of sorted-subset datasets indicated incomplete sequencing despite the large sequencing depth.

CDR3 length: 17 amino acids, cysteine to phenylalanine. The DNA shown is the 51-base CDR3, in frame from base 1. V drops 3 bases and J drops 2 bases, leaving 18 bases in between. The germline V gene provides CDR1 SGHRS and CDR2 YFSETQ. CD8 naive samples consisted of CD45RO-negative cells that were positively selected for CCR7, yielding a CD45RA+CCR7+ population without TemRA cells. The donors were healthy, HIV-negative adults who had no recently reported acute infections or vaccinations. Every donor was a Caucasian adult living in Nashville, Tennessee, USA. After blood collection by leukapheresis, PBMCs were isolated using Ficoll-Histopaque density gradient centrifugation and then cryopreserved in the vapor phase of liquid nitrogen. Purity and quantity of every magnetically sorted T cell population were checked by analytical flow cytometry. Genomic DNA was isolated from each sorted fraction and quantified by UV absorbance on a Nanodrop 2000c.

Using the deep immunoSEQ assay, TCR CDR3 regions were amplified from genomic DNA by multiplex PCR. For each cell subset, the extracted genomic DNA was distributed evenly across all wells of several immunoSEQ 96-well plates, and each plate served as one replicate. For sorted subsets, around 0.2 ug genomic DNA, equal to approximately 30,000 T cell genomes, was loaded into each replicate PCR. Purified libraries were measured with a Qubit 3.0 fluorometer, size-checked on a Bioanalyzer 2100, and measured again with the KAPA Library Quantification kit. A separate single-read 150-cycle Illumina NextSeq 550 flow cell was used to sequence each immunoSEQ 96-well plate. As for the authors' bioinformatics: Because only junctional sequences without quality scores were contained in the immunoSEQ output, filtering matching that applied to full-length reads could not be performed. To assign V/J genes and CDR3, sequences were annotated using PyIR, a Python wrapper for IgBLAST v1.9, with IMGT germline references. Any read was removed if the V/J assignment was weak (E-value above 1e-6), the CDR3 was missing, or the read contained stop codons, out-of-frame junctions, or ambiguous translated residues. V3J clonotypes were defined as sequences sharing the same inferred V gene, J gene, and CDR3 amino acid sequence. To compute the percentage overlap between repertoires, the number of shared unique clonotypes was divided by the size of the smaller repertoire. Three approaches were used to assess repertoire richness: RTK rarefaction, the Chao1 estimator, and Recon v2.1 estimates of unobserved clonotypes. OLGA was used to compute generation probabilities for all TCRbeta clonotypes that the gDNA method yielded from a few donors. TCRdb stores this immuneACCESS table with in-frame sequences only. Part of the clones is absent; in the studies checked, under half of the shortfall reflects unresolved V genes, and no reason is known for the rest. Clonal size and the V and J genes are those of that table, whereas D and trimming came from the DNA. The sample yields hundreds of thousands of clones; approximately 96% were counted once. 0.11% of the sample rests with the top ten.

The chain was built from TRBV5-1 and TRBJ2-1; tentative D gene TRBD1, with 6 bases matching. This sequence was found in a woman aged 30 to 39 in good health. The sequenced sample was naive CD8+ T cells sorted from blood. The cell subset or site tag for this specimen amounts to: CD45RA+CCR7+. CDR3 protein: CASSWDLAGATYNEQFF. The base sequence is TGCGCCAGCAGCTGGGACCTGGCAGGGGCAACCTACAATGAGCAGTTCTTC.